Below, 22 T cell receptor beta chains from the same sample are listed, as sequenced in a study of prognosis after radiotherapy for stage I lung cancer. TCR beta CDR3 was amplified from genomic DNA by two-round multiplex PCR. Initially, in first-round PCR, primers specific to each TRBV and TRBJ gene were used. TCRdb re-derived calls from the multiplex PCR reads in MiXCR, one entry per CDR3 protein. This table has 30,000 to 40,000 distinct CDR3 sequences, 30% to 35% appearing once. Sequenced here: PBMCs, sampled before or after stereotactic body radiation therapy (not recorded which). The receptors here all came from a donor older than 45 with non-small cell lung cancer.

Concerning this clonotype itself: This may be a read error: a much more frequent sequence differs by one nucleotide. The chain combines TRBV29-1 with TRBJ1-1, with 8 bases aligning to TRBD1. The CDR3 consists of 13 residues. The germline V gene encodes CDR1 SQVTM and CDR2 ANQGSEA. As DNA, the CDR3 is TGCGGCGTTGATGAGACAGGGGATACTGAAGCTTTCTTT. Translating gives CGVDETGDTEAFF.

This clonotype was counted at least ten times. The V and J genes are TRBV20-1 and TRBJ2-3, with 9 bases fitting TRBD2. The CDR3 has 17 residues. The J segment lost 2 bases and the V segment lost 6 bases, leaving 15 bases of the junction unmatched. The germline V gene has CDR1 DFQATT and CDR2 SNEGSKA (reference sequence). The CDR3 sequence is CSAQGSSGGGNTDTQYF. CDR3 DNA sequence: TGCAGTGCCCAGGGTAGTAGCGGGGGAGGTAACACAGATACGCAGTATTTT.

This clonotype was observed at least ten times. This rearrangement joins TRBV20-1 to TRBJ2-2; 8 nucleotides align to TRBD2. This CDR3 is 14 amino acids long. Germline loops: CDR1 DFQATT, CDR2 SNEGSKA (reference sequence). V trimming: 2 bases; J trimming: 4 bases; junction bases outside the gene matches: 3. CDR3 sequence reads: CSARRGGSTGELFF. In nucleotides, the CDR3 is TGCAGTGCTAGACGCGGGGGGAGCACCGGGGAGCTGTTTTTT.

This clonotype was counted many times. V and J are TRBV11-2 and TRBJ2-5, with TRBD1 matching over 11 bases. The V gene end was trimmed by 5 bases and the J gene end by 4 bases; junction bases not matched to a gene: 3. The CDR3 contains 14 residues. Germline V gene data show CDR1 as SGHAT and CDR2 as FQNNGV. CDR3 coding DNA: TGTGCCAGCAGCCGGGGACAGGGGGTAGAGACCCAGTACTTC. This translates into CASSRGQGVETQYF.

In regard to this clonotype: This clone may be a read error of a much larger clone one base away. The J gene is TRBJ2-1, the V gene TRBV11-2, with a tentative D call TRBD2 (6 bases). The V gene's germline CDR1 is SGHAT and CDR2 FQNNGV. This CDR3 region has 17 residues. CDR3 residues: CASSLPWGDSPYNEHFF. CDR3 in DNA: TGTGCCAGCAGCCTGCCATGGGGGGACTCCCCCTACAATGAGCATTTCTTC.

This clonotype was seen ten or more times. The CDR3 region has the DNA TGTGCCAGCAGTGTGGAGGGTGGCGAAAAACTGTTTTTT. This encodes CASSVEGGEKLFF. The chain uses TRBV6-4 and TRBJ1-4; D unresolved. Trimming cost V 4 bases and J 8 bases, with 11 bases left between them. Germline V gene sequence: CDR1 MRHNA, CDR2 SNTAGT. This CDR3 contains 13 residues.

This clonotype has ten or more counts. This chain links TRBV6-4 with TRBJ2-1, with 14 nucleotides matching TRBD2. Germline-derived CDR1 and CDR2 are MRHNA and SNTAGT. This CDR3 spans 21 amino acids. V lost 6 bases to trimming and J lost 4 bases; unmatched junction nucleotides: 20. Here the CDR3 reads CASRSTSGGAPRRSRYNEQFF. Here the CDR3 DNA reads TGTGCCAGCAGGTCGACTAGCGGGGGGGCGCCCCGTCGATCTCGGTACAATGAGCAGTTCTTC.

About this clonotype itself: Given a far larger clone just one base away, this is likely a sequencing read error. This chain connects TRBV6-5 to TRBJ2-3, with D perhaps matching TRBD1 (5 bases). The CDR3 runs 14 residues. Trimming pared 4 bases from V and 4 bases from J, leaving 12 bases between. Germline loops: CDR1 MNHEY, CDR2 SVGAGI. Here the CDR3 reads CASSLHGASDTQYF. CDR3 nucleotide sequence: TGTGCCAGCAGTTTACATGGGGCATCAGATACGCAGTATTTT.

V gene TRBV5-4 combines with J gene TRBJ2-5, with D possibly being TRBD1 (6 bases). This CDR3 is built from 15 residues. Deletions cut 0 bases from V and 5 bases from J, with 14 bases between. Germline V gene sequence: CDR1 SGHNT, CDR2 YYREEE (reference sequence). The CDR3 reads CASSLEQGPLETQYF. CDR3 sequence (DNA): TGTGCCAGCAGCTTGGAACAGGGACCACTGGAGACCCAGTACTTC.

This rearrangement joins TRBV5-5 to TRBJ1-1; possibly TRBD1 for D (6 bases). Germline V gene sequence: CDR1 SGHKS, CDR2 YYEKEE (reference sequence). V was clipped by 6 bases and J by 4 bases, with 13 bases between them. The CDR3 sequence is 13 residues long. CDR3 region: CASNVGGLTEAFF. The CDR3 bases are TGTGCCAGCAACGTTGGGGGGCTCACTGAAGCTTTCTTT.

This clonotype rates as medium-sized. The rearrangement links TRBV6-5 to TRBJ2-7; 7 bases are shared with TRBD1. Germline V gene data show CDR1 as MNHEY and CDR2 as SVGAGI. This CDR3 has 16 amino acids. J gave up 7 bases and V 7 bases, and 19 bases lay outside the gene matches. The CDR3 nucleotides read TGTGCCAGCAAGTACTCGTCCAGGGGTCTGACAGGGGAGCAGTACTTC. The encoded protein is CASKYSSRGLTGEQYF.

In this sample, this clonotype turned up many times. J is TRBJ1-6 and V is TRBV7-2; tentative D call: TRBD1 (6 bases). V was cut by 5 bases and J by 7 bases, with 18 bases left in between. The CDR3 totals 16 residues. Germline CDR1 SGHTA, CDR2 FQGNSA. The CDR3 DNA sequence: TGTGCCAGCAGCCATACTACAGGGAAGGGGAATTCACCCCTCCACTTT. Its protein is CASSHTTGKGNSPLHF.

This clonotype has ten or more counts. The V call is TRBV5-1, the J call TRBJ2-2; weak D call: TRBD2 (6 bases). Trimming pared 4 bases from V and 2 bases from J, leaving 12 bases between. Germline CDR1 and CDR2: SGHRS and YFSETQ. The CDR3 sequence is 15 residues long. CDR3 amino acids: CASSPGGGNTGELFF. CDR3 nucleotides: TGCGCCAGCAGCCCCGGGGGTGGTAACACCGGGGAGCTGTTTTTT.

Note on this clonotype: With a far larger clone one base away, a read error is the likely cause. The chain employs TRBV6-9 and TRBJ1-4; a weak D match, TRBD1 (5 bases). With 4 bases removed from V and 4 bases from J, the gap between germline ends came to 10 bases. The CDR3 covers 14 residues. CDR1 and CDR2 (germline): MNHGY, SVAAGI. In nucleotides, the CDR3 is TGTGCCAGCAGTTGGTGGGGGGGTAATGAAAAACTGTTTTTT. Residues: CASSWWGGNEKLFF.

This clonotype was observed at least ten times. The chain couples TRBV2 to TRBJ2-1; D call uncertain. The V gene's germline CDR1 is SNHLY and CDR2 FYNNEI. CDR3 length: 14 residues. V dropped 6 bases and J dropped 0 bases, with 9 bases sitting between them. CDR3: CASRSRNSYNEQFF. The CDR3 region has the DNA TGTGCCAGCAGGAGCAGGAACTCCTACAATGAGCAGTTCTTC.

The chain combines TRBV12-3 or TRBV12-4 with TRBJ1-2; D is perhaps TRBD1 (5 bases). This CDR3 is built from 12 residues. The V end lost 3 bases, the J end lost 8 bases, and 10 bases lay between the germline ends. The CDR3 loop reads CASSFRGDGYTF. CDR3 DNA sequence: TGTGCCAGCAGTTTTAGGGGAGACGGCTACACCTTC.

In its sample, this clonotype was seen many times. The chain carries TRBV6-4 and TRBJ2-1; perhaps TRBD2 as D (5 bases). The germline V gene has CDR1 MRHNA and CDR2 SNTAGT. The CDR3 has 13 amino acids. With 5 bases removed from V and 3 bases from J, the gap between germline ends came to 8 bases. The DNA of the CDR3 is TGTGCCAGCAGTTCCGGGATCTACAATGAGCAGTTCTTC. Protein sequence: CASSSGIYNEQFF.

A few counts support this clonotype. V usage is TRBV6-2 or TRBV6-3 and J usage is TRBJ1-1; 9 bases fit TRBD1. CDR1 MNHEY and CDR2 SVGEGT come from the germline V gene. This CDR3 spans 14 amino acids. The J segment lost 4 bases and the V segment lost 5 bases, leaving 5 bases of the junction unmatched. The CDR3 protein is CASSAGQGPTEAFF. The CDR3 DNA follows: TGTGCCAGCAGTGCTGGACAGGGGCCCACTGAAGCTTTCTTT.

This clonotype has at least ten counts. The chain couples TRBV20-1 to TRBJ1-5; 8 positions match TRBD1. CDR1 and CDR2 (germline): DFQATT, SNEGSKA (reference sequence). Trimming cost V 4 bases and J 1 base; bases outside gene matches: 3. The CDR3 consists of 14 residues. CDR3 sequence reads: CSAKTGGSNQPQHF. CDR3 sequence (DNA): TGCAGTGCTAAAACAGGGGGGAGCAATCAGCCCCAGCATTTT.

This chain connects TRBV6-5 to TRBJ2-1; 10 bases are shared with TRBD2. The length of the CDR3 is 15 residues. The germline CDR1 and CDR2 sequences are MNHEY and SVGAGI. The V segment lost 2 bases and the J segment 7 bases; nucleotides outside the gene matches: 5. The CDR3 bases are TGTGCCAGCAGTTACGGGGCTAGCGGGAGAAATGAGCAGTTCTTC. Protein product: CASSYGASGRNEQFF.

Comment on this clonotype: The CDR3 ends on some other residue instead of the conserved phenylalanine or tryptophan, so this is likely a read error. V is TRBV6-1 and J is TRBJ1-2; possible D gene TRBD1, 5 bases. Per the germline V gene, CDR1 is MNHNS and CDR2 is SASEGT. Trimming removed 1 base from V and 4 bases from J, with 13 bases in between. The CDR3 spans 15 residues. CDR3 nucleotide sequence: TGTGCCAGCAGTGAAGGCGGGACTGGCCCCTATGGCTACACCCTC. This translates into CASSEGGTGPYGYTL.

By sample share, this clonotype is medium-sized. The chain is built from TRBV12-3 or TRBV12-4 and TRBJ2-7, with D maybe TRBD2 (5 bases). Trimming took 6 bases from V and 3 from J, leaving 18 bases between them. The CDR3 is 15 residues long. The CDR3 nucleotides read TGTGCCAGCAGCTCCCTCGGGCCGGGGAGCTACGAGCAGTACTTC. Protein sequence: CASSSLGPGSYEQYF.